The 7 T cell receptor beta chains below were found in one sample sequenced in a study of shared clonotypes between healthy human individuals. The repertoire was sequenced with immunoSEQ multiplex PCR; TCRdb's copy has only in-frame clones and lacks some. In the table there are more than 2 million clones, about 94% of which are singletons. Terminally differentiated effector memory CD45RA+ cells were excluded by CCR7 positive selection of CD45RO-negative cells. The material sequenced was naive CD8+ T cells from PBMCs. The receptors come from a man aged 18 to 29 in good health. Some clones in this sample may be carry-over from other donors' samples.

CDR3 loop: CASSLGRGGPQHF. DNA of the CDR3: TGTGCCAGCAGCTTAGGCCGAGGGGGGCCCCAGCATTTT. The chain links TRBV13 to TRBJ1-5; D is perhaps TRBD1 (6 bases). This CDR3 spans 13 amino acids. Germline V gene sequence: CDR1 PRHDT, CDR2 FYEKMQ (reference sequence). The V end lost 0 bases, the J end lost 9 bases, and 9 bases lay between the germline ends.

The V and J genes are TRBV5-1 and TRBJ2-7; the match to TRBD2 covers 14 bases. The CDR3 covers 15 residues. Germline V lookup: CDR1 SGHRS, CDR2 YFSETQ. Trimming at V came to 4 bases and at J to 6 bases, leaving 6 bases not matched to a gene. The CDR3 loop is CASSPTGLAGVEQYF. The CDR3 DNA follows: TGCGCCAGCAGCCCGACGGGACTAGCGGGAGTCGAGCAGTACTTC.

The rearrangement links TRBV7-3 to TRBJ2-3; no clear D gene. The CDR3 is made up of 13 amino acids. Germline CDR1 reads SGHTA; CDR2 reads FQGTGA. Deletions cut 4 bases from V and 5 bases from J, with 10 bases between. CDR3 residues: CASSSDRRDTQYF. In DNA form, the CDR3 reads TGTGCCAGCAGCTCAGATAGAAGAGATACGCAGTATTTT.

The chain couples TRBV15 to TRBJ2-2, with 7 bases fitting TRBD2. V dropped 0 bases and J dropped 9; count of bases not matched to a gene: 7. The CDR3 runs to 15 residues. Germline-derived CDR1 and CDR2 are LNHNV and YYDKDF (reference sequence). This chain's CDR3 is CATSRDLGGDRELFF. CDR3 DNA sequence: TGTGCCACCAGCAGAGATCTGGGAGGGGATAGGGAGCTGTTTTTT.

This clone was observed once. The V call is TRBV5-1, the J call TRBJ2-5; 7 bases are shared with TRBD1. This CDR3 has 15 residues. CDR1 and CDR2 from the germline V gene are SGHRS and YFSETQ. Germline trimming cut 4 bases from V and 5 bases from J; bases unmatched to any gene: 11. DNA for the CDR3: TGCGCCAGCAGCAACGGACAGGCGCCATGGGAGACCCAGTACTTC. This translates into CASSNGQAPWETQYF.

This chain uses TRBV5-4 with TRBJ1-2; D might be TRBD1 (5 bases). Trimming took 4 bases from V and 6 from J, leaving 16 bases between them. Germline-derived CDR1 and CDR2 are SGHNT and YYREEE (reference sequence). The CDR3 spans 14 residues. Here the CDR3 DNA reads TGTGCCAGCAGCACCACCGGGGCGGGAGATGGCTACACCTTC. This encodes CASSTTGAGDGYTF.

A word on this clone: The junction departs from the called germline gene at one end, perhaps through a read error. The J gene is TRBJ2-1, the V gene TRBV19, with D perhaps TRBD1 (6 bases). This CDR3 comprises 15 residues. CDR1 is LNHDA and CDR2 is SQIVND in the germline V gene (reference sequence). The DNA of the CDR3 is TGTGCCAGTAGTATGGCAGGGACATCCTTCAATGAGCAGTTCTTC. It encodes CASSMAGTSFNEQFF.